A single T cell receptor beta chain is shown here with its context. Its matching antigen is unknown. This specimen comes from a study of cytomegalovirus exposure and HLA in healthy donors. About the research overall: The 666 first-cohort repertoires shared a platform with the approximately 130 validation repertoires, as reported in a later analysis. Overall study results and limits: According to a subsequent analysis, TCR clusters from the first cohort were inclined to appear together in the roughly 120 validation repertoires.

Germline V gives CDR1 MGHRA, CDR2 YSYEKL. Trimming removed 1 base at V and 5 bases at J, with 14 bases between. This CDR3 has 15 amino acids. Libraries were prepared by immunoSEQ multiplex PCR; TCRdb keeps only in-frame clonotypes and omits some of them. The table lists under 150,000 clones, 85% to 90% of them singletons, with 2.5% to 3.5% in the top ten. The chain carries TRBV4-1 and TRBJ2-5, with D possibly matching TRBD2 (7 bases). Sequencing was performed on PBMCs. This receptor was taken from a man aged 18 to 29 in good health and CMV-seronegative. The CDR3 nucleotides read TGCGCCAGCAGCCAAGGAGGGGGGGCCTGGGAGACCCAGTACTTC. It specifies CASSQGGGAWETQYF.